The 30 T cell receptor beta chains below come from one sample, sequenced in a study of blood T cell repertoires in COVID-19. Clones were read by immunoSEQ multiplex PCR, and TCRdb kept only the in-frame ones, dropping some. Seen here are around 87,000 clones, roughly 85% observed once, and the top ten hold approximately 15%. Sequencing was done on a sample of peripheral blood. These receptors originate from a human donor in a cohort sampled during active COVID-19.

The rearrangement uses TRBV7-2 and TRBJ2-7; possibly TRBD2 for D (5 bases). Germline V gene lookup returns CDR1 SGHTA and CDR2 FQGNSA. There are 14 residues in the CDR3. The V end lost 5 bases, the J end lost 2 bases, and 13 bases lay between the germline ends. The CDR3 loop reads CASSPLARTYEQYF. In nucleotides, the CDR3 is TGTGCCAGCAGCCCCTTAGCGCGGACCTACGAGCAGTACTTC.

The chain employs TRBV28 and TRBJ1-1; D is possibly TRBD1 (6 bases). This CDR3 is 11 amino acids long. V lost 6 bases to trimming and J lost 7 bases, with 9 bases between them. Germline V gives CDR1 MDHEN, CDR2 SYDVKM. This CDR3 reads CASRQGFEAFF. The CDR3 DNA follows: TGTGCCAGCAGACAGGGATTTGAAGCTTTCTTT. The whole variable domain, filled in from reference TRBV28 and TRBJ1-1, reads DVKVTQSSRYLVKRTGEKVFLECVQDMDHENMFWYRQDPGLGLRLIYFSYDVKMKEKGDIPEGYSVSREKKERFSLILESASTNQTSMYLCASRQGFEAFFGQGTRLTVV.

This clone appeared a few times. The chain has TRBV4-1 and TRBJ1-2; a weak D match, TRBD1 (6 bases). V lost 0 bases and J lost 5, with 7 bases in between. The germline V gene has CDR1 MGHRA and CDR2 YSYEKL. This CDR3 region has 13 residues. The CDR3 bases are TGCGCCAGCAGCCAAGATCAGGGGTATGGCTACACCTTC. It is translated as CASSQDQGYGYTF.

The V call is TRBV6-6, the J call TRBJ1-5; D possibly corresponds to TRBD1 (6 bases). Germline values: CDR1 MNHNY, CDR2 SVGAGI (reference sequence). CDR3 length: 15 residues. V lost 4 bases and J lost 2, with 12 bases in between. CDR3 DNA: TGTGCCAGCAGTTTCCCTTACAGGGGCAATCAGCCCCAGCATTTT. It is translated as CASSFPYRGNQPQHF.

The chain joins TRBV28 to TRBJ1-3; D uncertain. Germline V gene sequence: CDR1 MDHEN, CDR2 SYDVKM. V lost 6 bases, J lost 0 bases, and 12 bases lay in between. The CDR3 loop spans 15 amino acids. In DNA, the CDR3 is TGTGCCAGCAGCCCCGTTGTAGCCTCTGGAAACACCATATATTTT. Its translation is CASSPVVASGNTIYF.

V is TRBV11-2 and J is TRBJ1-1, with D uncertain. The CDR3 is 12 residues long. V was trimmed by 8 bases and J by 10 bases, leaving 17 bases between them. The V gene's germline CDR1 is SGHAT and CDR2 FQNNGV. The CDR3 bases are TGTGCCAGCTCTACGGTCGGGGTGGGAGCTTTCTTT. This sequence encodes CASSTVGVGAFF. The full variable domain, rest sourced from reference TRBV11-2 and TRBJ1-1, is EAGVAQSPRYKIIEKRQSVAFWCNPISGHATLYWYQQILGQGPKLLIQFQNNGVVDDSQLPKDRFSAERLKGVDSTLKIQPAKLEDSAVYLCASSTVGVGAFFGQGTRLTVV.

J is TRBJ2-1 and V is TRBV7-3; 9 bases fit TRBD2. The germline CDR1 and CDR2 sequences are SGHTA and FQGTGA. With V trimmed by 2 bases and J by 5 bases, 7 bases remained unmatched. The CDR3 consists of 16 residues. The CDR3 bases are TGTGCCAGCAGCTTAGGCCCAGCGGGGGGTGACAATGAGCAGTTCTTC. Translation gives CASSLGPAGGDNEQFF.

The chain couples TRBV7-3 to TRBJ2-7; D not certain. This CDR3 contains 13 residues. V shed 2 bases and J shed 0 bases, with 5 bases lying between them. CDR1 is SGHTA, CDR2 FQGTGA, per germline. Written as DNA, the CDR3 is TGTGCCAGCAGCTTAGGCCTCTCCTACGAGCAGTACTTC. Residues: CASSLGLSYEQYF.

The chain recombines TRBV9 with TRBJ2-7, with 7 nucleotides matching TRBD1. CDR1 and CDR2 (germline): SGDLS, YYNGEE. The CDR3 extends over 14 amino acids. J was trimmed by 4 bases and V by 0 bases; bases with no gene match: 4. DNA for the CDR3: TGTGCCAGCAGCGTAGGAACAGGGGTGTACGAGCAGTACTTC. Translated: CASSVGTGVYEQYF.

The genes are TRBV5-4 and TRBJ1-2; 7 nucleotides match TRBD1. The CDR3 runs 13 residues. Germline V gene sequence: CDR1 SGHNT, CDR2 YYREEE (reference sequence). With V trimmed by 4 bases and J by 7 bases, 7 bases remained unmatched. DNA of the CDR3: TGTGCCAGCAGCCAAGGACAGGAGGGTGGCTACACCTTC. Its protein product is CASSQGQEGGYTF.

The chain combines TRBV11-2 with TRBJ2-5; D is undetermined. This CDR3 comprises 13 residues. V lost 3 bases and J 4 bases, leaving 9 bases between the germline ends. Germline CDR1 SGHAT, CDR2 FQNNGV. The DNA for the CDR3 is TGTGCCAGCAGCTTCGGGTCAGTAGAGACCCAGTACTTC. It translates to CASSFGSVETQYF.

This chain joins TRBV5-1 and TRBJ2-7; 7 positions match TRBD2. The germline CDR1 and CDR2 sequences are SGHRS and YFSETQ. This CDR3 spans 15 amino acids. J gave up 1 base and V 0 bases, and 4 bases lay outside the gene matches. CDR3 bases: TGCGCCAGCAGCTTGGGTGGACTAGGGTCCTACGAGCAGTACTTC. As protein: CASSLGGLGSYEQYF.

The CDR3 sequence: CASSQRTGDPSYGYTF. CDR3 in DNA: TGTGCCAGCAGCCAACGGACAGGGGATCCCTCCTATGGCTACACCTTC. The chain uses TRBV4-2 and TRBJ1-2; 9 bases align to TRBD1. Germline loops: CDR1 LGHNA, CDR2 YNFKEQ. CDR3 length: 16 residues. V shed 2 bases and J 4 bases; nucleotides not matched to a gene: 8.

The CDR3 loop is CASSSQGTGNTEAFF. DNA for the CDR3: TGTGCCAGCAGCTCTCAGGGGACAGGGAACACTGAAGCTTTCTTT. The chain carries TRBV7-3 and TRBJ1-1, with 8 bases lining up with TRBD1. The length of the CDR3 is 15 residues. Germline V gives CDR1 SGHTA, CDR2 FQGTGA. Trimming removed 4 bases from V and 1 base from J; junction bases left unmatched: 5.

V gene TRBV11-2 combines with J gene TRBJ2-7, with 11 bases that match TRBD2. CDR1 is SGHAT, CDR2 FQNNGV, per germline. Germline trimming cut 2 bases from V and 1 base from J; bases unmatched to any gene: 10. This CDR3 contains 18 residues. The CDR3 bases are TGTGCCAGCAGCTTACAATTTACTAGCGGGAGTTCTTCCTACGAGCAGTACTTC. Protein sequence: CASSLQFTSGSSSYEQYF.

The chain carries TRBV7-3 and TRBJ2-3; possibly TRBD1 for D (5 bases). The V end was cut by 4 bases, the J end by 10 bases, with 15 bases between. The CDR3 sequence is 13 residues long. CDR1 and CDR2 (germline): SGHTA, FQGTGA. In DNA, the CDR3 is TGTGCCAGCAGCTCCCTCCTAGAAGGGGCGCAGTATTTT. The encoded protein is CASSSLLEGAQYF.

This clone was found many times. The chain couples TRBV6-1 to TRBJ1-5; D call uncertain. V lost 1 base and J lost 0, with 7 bases in between. CDR3 length equals 15 residues. Per the germline V gene, CDR1 is MNHNS and CDR2 is SASEGT. CDR3 DNA: TGTGCCAGCAGTGAAGACCGCTATAGCAATCAGCCCCAGCATTTT. Its translation: CASSEDRYSNQPQHF.

The chain links TRBV18 to TRBJ1-6; a possible D gene is TRBD1 (5 bases). Germline CDR1 and CDR2: KGHSH and LQKENI. Trimming removed 4 bases from V and 7 bases from J, with 11 bases in between. This CDR3 comprises 14 residues. This CDR3 is CASSRDSKNSPLHF. The CDR3 DNA reads as TGTGCCAGCTCACGGGACTCGAAAAATTCACCCCTCCACTTT.

This chain connects TRBV9 to TRBJ1-4; possibly TRBD1 for D (6 bases). CDR1 is SGDLS, CDR2 YYNGEE, per germline. Trimming left V 4 bases short and J 3 bases short, with 13 bases between. The CDR3 is made up of 15 amino acids. This CDR3 reads CASSPRQASNEKLFF. Here the CDR3 DNA reads TGTGCCAGCAGCCCCCGACAGGCTTCTAATGAAAAACTGTTTTTT. Full variable domain (outside the CDR3, taken from reference TRBV9 and TRBJ1-4): DSGVTQTPKHLITATGQRVTLRCSPRSGDLSVYWYQQSLDQGLQFLIQYYNGEERAKGNILERFSAQQFPDLHSELNLSSLELGDSALYFCASSPRQASNEKLFFGSGTQLSVL.

The genes are TRBV9 and TRBJ2-2; no reliable D call. Germline V gene lookup returns CDR1 SGDLS and CDR2 YYNGEE. The CDR3 covers 16 residues. Deletions cut 4 bases from V and 6 bases from J, with 19 bases between. Written as DNA, the CDR3 is TGTGCCAGCAGCCCAAGTGGGCCCGATCGCCCCGGGGAGCTGTTTTTT. Translated: CASSPSGPDRPGELFF.

The chain combines TRBV6-1 with TRBJ1-2; TRBD1 matches at 7 bases. Unmatched junction bases numbered 17, after V lost 4 bases and J lost 3 bases. Germline CDR1 MNHNS, CDR2 SASEGT. There are 18 residues in the CDR3. The CDR3 spells CASSGPKTGFGRDYGYTF. DNA for the CDR3: TGTGCCAGCAGTGGACCTAAGACAGGGTTCGGAAGGGACTATGGCTACACCTTC.

The gene calls are TRBV18 and TRBJ2-1, with D tentatively TRBD2 (5 bases). The germline V gene has CDR1 KGHSH and CDR2 LQKENI. V gave up 6 bases and J gave up 1 base, with 10 bases separating them. This CDR3 is 14 amino acids long. CDR3: CASSREGSYNEQFF. The DNA for the CDR3 is TGTGCCAGCTCCCGGGAAGGGTCCTACAATGAGCAGTTCTTC.

V and J are TRBV28 and TRBJ2-7; 7 bases agree with TRBD1. The CDR3 length is 16 residues. CDR1 MDHEN and CDR2 SYDVKM come from the germline V gene. Trimming took 5 bases from V and 0 from J; bases not matched to a gene: 10. CDR3 in DNA: TGTGCCAGCAGTCCACTGACAGGGTTTGGCTCCTACGAGCAGTACTTC. Encoded protein: CASSPLTGFGSYEQYF.

This chain uses TRBV28 with TRBJ1-1; D not resolved. V was pared by 6 bases and J by 3 bases, with 23 bases between. Germline loops: CDR1 MDHEN, CDR2 SYDVKM. The CDR3 runs 17 residues. This chain's CDR3 is CASREWALGREDTEAFF. The CDR3 DNA reads TGTGCCAGCAGGGAATGGGCCCTTGGGAGAGAGGACACTGAAGCTTTCTTT.

The chain combines TRBV3-1 (or the pseudogene TRBV3-2) with TRBJ2-1, with 13 nucleotides matching TRBD2. There are 18 residues in the CDR3. V shed 0 bases and J 3 bases; nucleotides not matched to a gene: 5. Germline lookup yields CDR1 LGHDT and CDR2 YNNKEL (reference sequence). The CDR3 sequence: CASSQEGTSGAFYNEQFF. CDR3 coding DNA: TGTGCCAGCAGCCAAGAGGGGACTAGCGGGGCTTTCTACAATGAGCAGTTCTTC.

The chain combines TRBV7-8 with TRBJ1-1, with D possibly TRBD1 on 6 matching bases. The CDR3 has 15 amino acids. Germline V gives CDR1 SGHVS, CDR2 FQNEAQ. V was pared by 1 base and J by 4 bases, with 13 bases between. CDR3 DNA sequence: TGTGCCAGCAGCTTAGGGTGGACAGTAGGCACTGAAGCTTTCTTT. Residues: CASSLGWTVGTEAFF.

The chain has TRBV2 and TRBJ1-5; D uncertain. The CDR3 is made up of 14 amino acids. Germline V gives CDR1 SNHLY, CDR2 FYNNEI. The V end lost 6 bases, the J end lost 6 bases, and 15 bases lay between the germline ends. The CDR3, as DNA: TGTGCCAGCAGCGGAGGACGGGGAGGTCAGCCCCAGCATTTT. Encoded protein: CASSGGRGGQPQHF.

The V gene is TRBV28, the J gene TRBJ2-1; 9 bases are a match to TRBD2. The CDR3 contains 15 residues. Looked up from germline, CDR1 is MDHEN and CDR2 is SYDVKM. V lost 6 bases, J lost 7 bases, and 10 bases stayed unmatched. CDR3 sequence (DNA): TGTGCCAGCAGCTCCGTGGCGACTAGCGGTAATGAGCAGTTCTTC. This codes for CASSSVATSGNEQFF.

The chain links TRBV19 to TRBJ2-7, with 7 bases fitting TRBD1. The germline V gene encodes CDR1 LNHDA and CDR2 SQIVND (reference sequence). The CDR3 has 15 residues. V was clipped by 3 bases and J by 4 bases; unmatched bases: 9. The CDR3 spells CASSILWDSTYEQYF. For the CDR3, the DNA is TGTGCCAGTAGTATTTTATGGGACAGTACTTACGAGCAGTACTTC.

V and J are TRBV7-2 and TRBJ2-1; D is possibly TRBD2 (7 bases). The CDR3 consists of 17 residues. V shed 1 base and J shed 6 bases, with 19 bases lying between them. Germline V gives CDR1 SGHTA, CDR2 FQGNSA. For the CDR3, the DNA is TGTGCCAGCAGCTTAGGTGGCTGGGGGGGGCCTGGCAATGAGCAGTTCTTC. Protein: CASSLGGWGGPGNEQFF.